The rows below give T cell receptor beta chains drawn from one sample of a study of blood T cell repertoires in COVID-19. Sequencing used immunoSEQ multiplex PCR; TCRdb keeps in-frame clones, though not all of them. This table holds roughly 100,000 clones, around 90% found once. Sequencing was done on a sample of peripheral blood. The receptor source for this set is a man between 45 and 60 years old with active or convalescent COVID-19. Each CDR3 is given with its conserved first and last residue. D genes are given only for firm matches. Clone size is given for some rows only: seen once, a few or many times, or a class if the clone is expanded.

v_gene,j_gene,abundance,d_gene,CDR3nt,CDR3aa
TRBV28,TRBJ1-2,.,.,TGTGCCAGCCAAGATCACAGGGGCTACACCTTC,CASQDHRGYTF
TRBV3-1/TRBV3-2,TRBJ1-5,.,TRBD1,TGTGCCAGCAGCCAAGATTCACCGGGACAGGGAATCAATCAGCCCCAGCATTTT,CASSQDSPGQGINQPQHF
TRBV28,TRBJ1-1,.,.,TGTGCCAGCAGGACCTTCGGGGGGGCGGGCACTGAAGCTTTCTTT,CASRTFGGAGTEAFF
TRBV3-1/TRBV3-2,TRBJ2-3,.,.,TGTGCCGCTCCAAACTGGGCCAGGAACACAGATACGCAGTATTTT,CAAPNWARNTDTQYF
TRBV7-2,TRBJ2-5,.,TRBD2,TGTGCCAGCAGCTCCTTGGGACTAGCGGGGGGGGTCCAAGAGACCCAGTACTTC,CASSSLGLAGGVQETQYF
TRBV28,TRBJ1-1,.,TRBD1,TGTGCCAGCAGTCAACAGGGGGCTGAAGCTTTCTTT,CASSQQGAEAFF
TRBV19,TRBJ1-6,.,.,TGTGCCAGTAGTCCGGGACTTTCTTATAATTCACCCCTCCACTTT,CASSPGLSYNSPLHF
TRBV6-6,TRBJ1-4,.,.,TGTGCCAGCAGTCAAAGACAGCTGCAAGAAAAACTGTTTTTT,CASSQRQLQEKLFF
TRBV6-4,TRBJ2-2,.,.,TGTGCCAGCAGTGACGAGGGGGCCGGGGAGCTGTTTTTT,CASSDEGAGELFF
TRBV11-2,TRBJ2-5,.,TRBD1,TGTGCCAGCAGCTTAGATAGGGGGCGAGAGACCCAGTACTTC,CASSLDRGRETQYF
TRBV28,TRBJ1-2,few,.,TGTGCCAGCAGTCAGCGGGTCTATGGCTACACCTTC,CASSQRVYGYTF
TRBV5-8,TRBJ2-1,.,TRBD1,TGTGCCAGCAGCTTGGGAGGGGGCGCAGTCAATGAGCAGTTCTTC,CASSLGGGAVNEQFF
TRBV7-2,TRBJ1-1,.,TRBD1,TGTGCCAGCAGCTTAGGGACAGGGGAGTGGGAAGCTTTCTTT,CASSLGTGEWEAFF
TRBV11-2,TRBJ2-5,.,TRBD2,TGTGCCAGCAGCTCCCGGACTAGCGGGGGGGTGCAGACCCAGTACTTC,CASSSRTSGGVQTQYF
TRBV30,TRBJ1-6,.,TRBD1,TGTGCCTGGAGTGCGACAGGGTCTTATAATTCACCCCTCCACTTT,CAWSATGSYNSPLHF
TRBV10-1,TRBJ2-3,.,.,TGCGCCAGCAGTGAGCCGACGTCGGGGGGCTTCACAGATACGCAGTATTTT,CASSEPTSGGFTDTQYF
TRBV7-2,TRBJ1-1,.,.,TGTGCCAGCAGCTTAGCGCTCGGGAACACTGAAGCTTTCTTT,CASSLALGNTEAFF
TRBV5-6,TRBJ2-2,.,.,TGTGCCAGCAGCTTGGCCCGGGGATGGGCCGGGGAGCTGTTTTTT,CASSLARGWAGELFF
TRBV7-2,TRBJ1-5,.,.,TGTGCCAGCAGCTCCGAGGGACTGGAGGCTCAACATAGCAATCAGCCCCAGCATTTT,CASSSEGLEAQHSNQPQHF
TRBV3-1/TRBV3-2,TRBJ1-1,.,.,TGTGCCAGCAGCGACCTAAACCGGGGGGGAACTGAAGCTTTCTTT,CASSDLNRGGTEAFF
TRBV4-3,TRBJ2-5,.,.,TGCGCCAGCAGCCAAGTTCTCCACCGAGGGGGGGACCAAGAGACCCAGTACTTC,CASSQVLHRGGDQETQYF
TRBV7-8,TRBJ1-3,.,.,TGTGCCAGCATCCAGACTGCCTCTGGAAACACCATATATTTT,CASIQTASGNTIYF
TRBV5-1,TRBJ1-4,.,.,TGCGCCAGCAGCTTGGTTTCAGCAACTAATGAAAAACTGTTTTTT,CASSLVSATNEKLFF
TRBV27,TRBJ2-3,.,TRBD2,TGTGCCAGCAAGGCGGGGGGGGGTACAGATACGCAGTATTTT,CASKAGGGTDTQYF
TRBV6-5,TRBJ1-2,.,.,TGTGCCAGCAGGGCGGGGCGGAACTATGGCTACACCTTC,CASRAGRNYGYTF
TRBV7-8,TRBJ1-6,.,.,TGTGCCAGCAGCTTAGGGGCAGCAAGTAATTCACCCCTCCACTTT,CASSLGAASNSPLHF
TRBV10-3,TRBJ2-7,.,TRBD1,TGTGCCATCATGGGACAGTACGAGCAGTACTTC,CAIMGQYEQYF
TRBV19,TRBJ1-2,.,TRBD1,TGTGCCAGTAGTCCGCGGGACAGGGATGGCTACACCTTC,CASSPRDRDGYTF
TRBV7-8,TRBJ2-5,.,.,TGTGCCAGCAGCCCCAGGAGGGTAGGGGCCATAACCCAGTACTTC,CASSPRRVGAITQYF
TRBV28,TRBJ1-3,once,TRBD1,TGTGCCAGCAGTTTTGGACAGGGGCCCCGAAGCTCTGGAAACACCATATATTTT,CASSFGQGPRSSGNTIYF
TRBV5-4,TRBJ1-6,.,.,TGTGCCAGCAGCTTTACTGGGAGAACTAGCTCCTATAATTCACCCCTCCACTTT,CASSFTGRTSSYNSPLHF
TRBV29-1,TRBJ1-2,.,TRBD1,TGCAGCGTTGGGACAGGGCTCGAAGGCTACACCTTC,CSVGTGLEGYTF
TRBV18,TRBJ2-1,.,TRBD2,TGTGCCAGCTCACCAAGAGGGAGCGGGGTCCGATCCTTTGAGCAGTTCTTC,CASSPRGSGVRSFEQFF
TRBV7-7,TRBJ2-5,.,.,TGTGCCAGCAGCTCTCAAACAGGTTTAGGGGAGACCCAGTACTTC,CASSSQTGLGETQYF
TRBV11-2,TRBJ2-2,once,TRBD1,TGTGCCAGCAGACACGGACAGGGGAACACCGGGGAGCTGTTTTTT,CASRHGQGNTGELFF